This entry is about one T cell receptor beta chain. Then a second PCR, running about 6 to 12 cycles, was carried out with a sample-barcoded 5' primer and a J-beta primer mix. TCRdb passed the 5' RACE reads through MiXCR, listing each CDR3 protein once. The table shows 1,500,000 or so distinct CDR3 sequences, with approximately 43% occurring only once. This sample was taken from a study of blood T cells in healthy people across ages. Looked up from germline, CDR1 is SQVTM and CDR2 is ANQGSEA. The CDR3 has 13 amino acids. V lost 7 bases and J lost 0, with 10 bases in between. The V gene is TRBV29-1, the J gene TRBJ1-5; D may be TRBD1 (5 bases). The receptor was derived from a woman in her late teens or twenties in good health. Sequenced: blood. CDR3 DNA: TGCAGCGCCACAGGTTTTAGCAATCAGCCCCAGCATTTT. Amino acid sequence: CSATGFSNQPQHF.